This T cell receptor (beta chain) comes out of a study of cytomegalovirus exposure and HLA in healthy donors. CDR1 is SGHRS and CDR2 is YFSETQ in the germline V gene. Losses at the gene ends were 5 bases for V and 4 bases for J; bases not matched to a gene: 7. The CDR3 totals 15 residues. TCRdb's table, derived via immunoSEQ multiplex PCR, lists solely in-frame clones and lacks some. The table lists some 140,000 clones, just under 85% of them singletons, with around 27% in the top ten. V gene TRBV5-1 combines with J gene TRBJ1-3, with TRBD1 identical over 9 bases. The receptor's source is a young man in good health and CMV-seropositive. Sequenced: PBMCs. The CDR3 protein is CASRWTGDRGNTIYF. As DNA, the CDR3 is TGCGCCAGCAGGTGGACAGGGGATAGGGGAAACACCATATATTTT.